The sequence of this T cell receptor beta chain was determined in a study of blood T cell repertoires in COVID-19 (dated by TCRdb to 2020 to 2021). Regarding the research as a whole: Collaborator samples came from the United States, Italy and Spain and covered acute and convalescent phases of COVID-19. The repertoires were made available in a free public database intended to serve as a resource for research on the immune response to SARS-CoV-2. Where available, HLA class I and class II types were taken from metadata supplied by the sample provider and were not determined by assay-based typing. The samples were drawn from the first 160 participants of the ongoing ImmuneRACE study and from about 1,200 subjects provided by 6 global collaborators. Deeply sampled blood TCRbeta repertoires from subjects exposed to, actively infected with, or recovered from COVID-19 were included in the dataset. A de-identified subject ID, COVID-19 status, age in years and sex were almost always included in the sample metadata. The material from the prospective study consisted of cDNA or gDNA derived from T cells, B-cell-depleted T cells, or PBMCs.

Collaborating institutions collected whole blood in K2EDTA tubes following their own protocols. Collaborator samples were shipped for TCRbeta analysis as frozen whole blood, isolated PBMCs, or DNA extracted from either sample type. TCRbeta CDR3 regions were amplified from genomic DNA using the immunoSEQ Assay, a bias-controlled multiplex PCR. The study's own analysis went as follows. Nucleated cell counts per sample were estimated from amplification of reference gene primers within the assay. To quantify the absolute abundance of each unique TCRbeta CDR3 rearrangement, sequence reads were collapsed and filtered. For each sample, productive Simpson clonality was calculated as the square root of Simpson's diversity index across productive rearrangements. TCRdb holds this immuneACCESS table with in-frame rearrangements only. Some clones are missing; in checked studies, unresolved V genes explain under half, and the rest has no known cause. Clone size and V and J calls were adopted from that table, with D and trimming inferred from the DNA. The sample table lists around 180,000 clones, around two thirds of them with a count of one. The ten largest clonotypes hold around 3% of the sample.

Notes on this clone: What antigen it recognizes has not been identified. Base qualities are not recorded, but no much larger clone differs from it by a single base.

Cut back by 1 base and 6 bases, the V and J ends lie 16 bases apart. Looking up the germline V gene yields CDR1 SGHDT and CDR2 YYEEEE. Counted from cysteine to phenylalanine, this CDR3 has 16 amino acids. Only the CDR3 portion is preserved as DNA: 48 bases, with reading frame beginning at the first base. What the study reported, not specific to this receptor: The amount of clinical and demographic metadata varied by source and participant and was provided uncurated.

The source is a woman of 80 years or more with acute or convalescent COVID-19. Here the chain combines TRBV5-6 and TRBJ2-2; possibly the D gene is TRBD1, per 5 matching bases. Sequencing was performed on peripheral blood. In nucleotides, the sequence is TGTGCCAGCAGCTTGTCTCCCAGGGATGCCGCCGGGGAGCTGTTTTTT. Translated, this gives CASSLSPRDAAGELFF.